The 24 T cell receptor beta chains below come from one sample, sequenced in a study of blood T cell repertoires in COVID-19. Generated by immunoSEQ multiplex PCR, the TCRdb table keeps only in-frame clones and is missing some. The sample has approximately 530,000 clones, approximately 91% seen once. Sequencing was done on a sample of peripheral blood. These receptors were obtained from a woman aged 45-65 years with COVID-19, enrolled during active disease.

This sequence joins TRBV9 and TRBJ1-4; TRBD1 might be the D (5 bases). Germline lookup yields CDR1 SGDLS and CDR2 YYNGEE. This CDR3 spans 17 amino acids. V was clipped by 3 bases and J by 8 bases, with 23 bases between them. Written as DNA, the CDR3 is TGTGCCAGCAGCGGCATTAACTCGGGACCCGGAGGGGAAAAACTGTTTTTT. This codes for CASSGINSGPGGEKLFF. Full variable domain (outside the CDR3, taken from reference TRBV9 and TRBJ1-4): DSGVTQTPKHLITATGQRVTLRCSPRSGDLSVYWYQQSLDQGLQFLIQYYNGEERAKGNILERFSAQQFPDLHSELNLSSLELGDSALYFCASSGINSGPGGEKLFFGSGTQLSVL.

This clone occurred once. This chain uses TRBV29-1 with TRBJ1-2, with 8 bases identical to TRBD1. The CDR3 covers 14 residues. V gave up 1 base and J gave up 4 bases; unmatched junction bases: 5. In germline, CDR1 is SQVTM, CDR2 ANQGSEA. CDR3 amino acids: CSVEVDRAAYGYTF. The DNA for the CDR3 is TGCAGCGTTGAAGTGGACAGGGCCGCCTATGGCTACACCTTC. The whole variable domain, remainder taken from reference TRBV29-1 and TRBJ1-2, is SAVISQKPSRDICQRGTSLTIQCQVDSQVTMMFWYRQQPGQSLTLIATANQGSEATYESGFVIDKFPISRPNLTFSTLTVSNMSPEDSSIYLCSVEVDRAAYGYTFGSGTRLTVV.

The gene calls are TRBV7-8 and TRBJ1-4; possible D gene TRBD1, 5 bases. The V end lost 3 bases, the J end lost 8 bases, and 16 bases lay between the germline ends. Germline-derived CDR1 and CDR2 are SGHVS and FQNEAQ. The CDR3 extends over 15 amino acids. In DNA form, the CDR3 reads TGTGCCAGCAGCTTGACCGGGACGGAGGGGGAAAAACTGTTTTTT. Translating gives CASSLTGTEGEKLFF.

V and J are TRBV4-1 and TRBJ2-7; the match to TRBD1 covers 7 bases. The ends lost 6 bases at V and 2 bases at J; junction bases unmatched: 13. Germline CDR1 is MGHRA and CDR2 is YSYEKL. The CDR3 consists of 16 residues. In DNA, the CDR3 is TGCGCCAGCAGGAAGATAGTGGCAGGGGGAGCCTACGAGCAGTACTTC. It yields the protein CASRKIVAGGAYEQYF.

In its sample, this clone was seen a few times. The V gene is TRBV28, the J gene TRBJ1-2; D is possibly TRBD1 (5 bases). V was shortened by 6 bases and J by 2 bases, with 16 bases between the two germline ends. This CDR3 contains 15 residues. Germline V gene sequence: CDR1 MDHEN, CDR2 SYDVKM. DNA of the CDR3: TGTGCCAGCAGCTCCACCTGGGGCGGCAACTATGGCTACACCTTC. Amino acid sequence: CASSSTWGGNYGYTF.

The gene calls are TRBV2 and TRBJ2-7, with 9 bases fitting TRBD1. Germline V gene data show CDR1 as SNHLY and CDR2 as FYNNEI. This CDR3 contains 15 residues. The ends lost 3 bases at V and 6 bases at J; junction bases unmatched: 9. The CDR3 bases are TGTGCCAGCAGTGAGGACGGACAGGGGCTGGGCGAGCAGTACTTC. Translating gives CASSEDGQGLGEQYF.

CDR3 loop: CAISESGGGGYNEQFF. Here the CDR3 DNA reads TGTGCCATCAGTGAGTCCGGCGGGGGGGGTTACAATGAGCAGTTCTTC. The chain recombines TRBV10-3 with TRBJ2-1; 9 positions agree with TRBD2. This CDR3 spans 16 amino acids. V was pared by 0 bases and J by 4 bases, with 4 bases of the junction left unmatched. Germline CDR1 and CDR2: ENHRY and SYGVKD.

In the case of this clone: In the same sample, other DNA sequences code for this CDR3. J is TRBJ1-2 and V is TRBV12-3 or TRBV12-4; D remains ambiguous. CDR3 length: 13 amino acids. V gave up 3 bases and J gave up 4 bases, with 9 bases separating them. The CDR3 spells CASSLGSSYGYTF. In DNA, the CDR3 is TGTGCCAGCAGTTTGGGCAGCTCCTATGGCTACACCTTC.

The chain links TRBV28 to TRBJ2-4; 8 bases map to TRBD1. Germline V gene lookup returns CDR1 MDHEN and CDR2 SYDVKM. The CDR3 is made up of 12 amino acids. Trimming took 10 bases from V and 6 from J; bases not matched to a gene: 5. This chain's CDR3 is CATKTGGNIQYF. CDR3 bases: TGTGCCACCAAAACAGGGGGAAACATTCAGTACTTC.

The rearrangement links TRBV7-2 to TRBJ2-2; 9 nucleotides agree with TRBD1. The germline CDR1 and CDR2 sequences are SGHTA and FQGNSA. Trimming took 3 bases from V and 0 from J; bases not matched to a gene: 11. This CDR3 has 19 amino acids. CDR3 region: CASSFYRDRAQTNTGELFF. The DNA for the CDR3 is TGTGCCAGCAGCTTTTACCGGGACAGGGCACAGACGAACACCGGGGAGCTGTTTTTT.

V gene TRBV7-2 combines with J gene TRBJ2-2, with TRBD2 matching over 8 bases. With 0 bases clipped from V and 6 bases from J, the junction kept 9 bases outside the gene matches. Germline V gene data show CDR1 as SGHTA and CDR2 as FQGNSA. The CDR3 runs to 17 residues. CDR3 in DNA: TGTGCCAGCAGCTTAGCCCCGGGACTAGGAGGGTCCGGGGAGCTGTTTTTT. Protein product: CASSLAPGLGGSGELFF.

This clone has just one count. The gene calls are TRBV28 and TRBJ2-3; D is perhaps TRBD2 (5 bases). Germline V gives CDR1 MDHEN, CDR2 SYDVKM. V was pared by 5 bases and J by 1 base, with 13 bases between. The CDR3 is made up of 15 amino acids. The CDR3 protein is CASSPPEGRTDTQYF. CDR3 nucleotides: TGTGCCAGCAGTCCCCCTGAGGGCCGCACAGATACGCAGTATTTT.

This clone was seen a few times. The CDR3 DNA reads as TGCGCCAGCAGCTTGGCCCTTGGCGAGGGCACTGAAGCTTTCTTT. Amino acids: CASSLALGEGTEAFF. The gene calls are TRBV5-1 and TRBJ1-1; no clear D gene. Germline assignment: CDR1 SGHRS and CDR2 YFSETQ. The CDR3 totals 15 residues. The V gene lost 0 bases and the J gene lost 4 bases, with 13 bases spanning the gap.

The chain employs TRBV10-1 and TRBJ1-1, with D possibly matching TRBD1 (6 bases). V was pared by 4 bases and J by 1 base, with 10 bases between. Germline V gene lookup returns CDR1 WNHNN and CDR2 SYGVQD (reference sequence). This CDR3 spans 14 amino acids. CDR3: CASSAGQSNTEAFF. DNA of the CDR3: TGCGCCAGCAGTGCCGGACAGTCGAACACTGAAGCTTTCTTT.

This chain links TRBV5-1 with TRBJ1-1; TRBD1 aligns across 7 bases. V shed 6 bases, J shed 1 base, and the junction held 9 bases outside the gene matches. The CDR3 length is 15 residues. CDR1 and CDR2 (germline): SGHRS, YFSETQ. CDR3 DNA sequence: TGCGCCAGCAAACCGGGACAGATTTCGAACACTGAAGCTTTCTTT. This sequence encodes CASKPGQISNTEAFF.

This chain joins TRBV5-1 and TRBJ1-1; perhaps TRBD1 as D (6 bases). Germline V gene lookup returns CDR1 SGHRS and CDR2 YFSETQ. V shed 0 bases and J shed 5 bases, with 17 bases lying between them. This CDR3 contains 16 residues. The CDR3 DNA reads as TGCGCCAGCAGCTTGGAAACGGCAGGGGTCAGGACTGAAGCTTTCTTT. Protein sequence: CASSLETAGVRTEAFF.

The V and J genes are TRBV19 and TRBJ1-1, with 9 bases lining up with TRBD1. The CDR3 runs to 14 residues. J lost 8 bases, V lost 4 bases, and 8 bases had no gene match. Germline V gene lookup returns CDR1 LNHDA and CDR2 SQIVND (reference sequence). This CDR3 reads CASSTYTGGGEAFF. Written as DNA, the CDR3 is TGTGCCAGTAGTACGTACACAGGGGGCGGGGAAGCTTTCTTT.

This rearrangement joins TRBV19 to TRBJ1-4; D unclear. This CDR3 has 15 residues. V was cut by 4 bases and J by 0 bases, with 9 bases left in between. CDR1 and CDR2 from the germline V gene are LNHDA and SQIVND (reference sequence). The CDR3 coding sequence is TGTGCCAGTAGTACCCGGGTAGCAACTAATGAAAAACTGTTTTTT. Protein sequence: CASSTRVATNEKLFF.

This chain uses TRBV6-5 with TRBJ1-2; D is undetermined. Looked up from germline, CDR1 is MNHEY and CDR2 is SVGAGI. The CDR3 is 12 amino acids. V was cut by 2 bases and J by 2 bases, with 3 bases left in between. The DNA for the CDR3 is TGTGCCAGCAGTTACGGCAACTATGGCTACACCTTC. Translated: CASSYGNYGYTF.

The gene calls are TRBV18 and TRBJ1-6; no reliable D call. Trimming left V 3 bases short and J 8 bases short, with 26 bases between. Germline loops: CDR1 KGHSH, CDR2 LQKENI. The CDR3 totals 19 residues. Written as DNA, the CDR3 is TGTGCCAGCTCACCTTCCGGGTCCTCTCTAGGTGCGGAATATTCACCCCTCCACTTT. Translating gives CASSPSGSSLGAEYSPLHF. The full variable domain, with the rest looked up from reference TRBV18 and TRBJ1-6, is NAGVMQNPRHLVRRRGQEARLRCSPMKGHSHVYWYRQLPEEGLKFMVYLQKENIIDESGMPKERFSAEFPKEGPSILRIQQVVRGDSAAYFCASSPSGSSLGAEYSPLHFGNGTRLTVT.

V and J are TRBV7-6 and TRBJ2-6; D call uncertain. The CDR3 spans 17 residues. Trimming left V 1 base short and J 0 bases short, with 10 bases between. CDR1 and CDR2 from the germline V gene are SGHVS and FNYEAQ. CDR3 bases: TGTGCCAGCAGCTTAGAAGCAGCGATCTCTGGGGCCAACGTCCTGACTTTC. This translates into CASSLEAAISGANVLTF.

The genes are TRBV18 and TRBJ1-2; 8 bases match TRBD1. Germline CDR1 KGHSH, CDR2 LQKENI. The CDR3 consists of 14 residues. The ends lost 0 bases at V and 7 bases at J; junction bases unmatched: 4. CDR3: CASSPPDREAGYTF. The CDR3, as DNA: TGTGCCAGCTCACCACCGGACAGGGAGGCTGGCTACACCTTC.

The rearrangement uses TRBV28 and TRBJ1-5; 7 nucleotides line up with TRBD1. Germline-derived CDR1 and CDR2 are MDHEN and SYDVKM. The CDR3 runs 15 residues. J lost 1 base, V lost 6 bases, and 6 bases had no gene match. The CDR3 is CASSPRGFSNQPQHF. In DNA, the CDR3 is TGTGCCAGCAGCCCCAGGGGGTTCAGCAATCAGCCCCAGCATTTT.

The chain has TRBV4-2 and TRBJ2-1; perhaps TRBD2 as D (7 bases). CDR1 and CDR2 from the germline V gene are LGHNA and YNFKEQ. V was clipped by 3 bases and J by 1 base, with 13 bases between them. The CDR3 length is 16 residues. The CDR3 loop is CASSQAGGASYNEQFF. Here the CDR3 DNA reads TGTGCCAGCAGCCAGGCTGGGGGGGCGTCCTACAATGAGCAGTTCTTC.